The present TCR beta chain was sequenced within a study of T cell responses to AZD1222 COVID-19 vaccine. The CDR3 is 15 amino acids. Germline lookup yields CDR1 MNHEY and CDR2 SMNVEV (reference sequence). Trimming shortened V by 2 bases and J by 0 bases, and 10 bases separated the two germline ends. Note on this clone: Its antigen is not identified.

Overall study results and limits: Close to half of all spike-specific TCRs reportedly target regions of the variants that are unmutated. Repertoire sampling was restricted to post-peak T cell response timepoints.

Sequenced by immunoSEQ multiplex PCR; TCRdb stores in-frame clones only, minus some. Of about 150,000 clones listed, approximately 89% are singletons. V gene TRBV27 combines with J gene TRBJ1-2; D not certain. The material was peripheral blood, obtained on day 0 of AZD1222 vaccination. The source of this sequence is an adult in good health. The CDR3 DNA is TGTGCCAGCAGTTTAGGGAGCACCACTAACTATGGCTACACCTTC. Encoded protein: CASSLGSTTNYGYTF.